The 15 T cell receptor beta chains below come from one sample, sequenced in a study of blood T cell repertoires in COVID-19. The data were produced by immunoSEQ multiplex PCR, yet TCRdb's version contains in-frame clones alone and is incomplete. The sample lists about 250,000 clones; approximately 90% were seen once. The material sequenced was peripheral blood. These receptors all stem from a man between 18 and 35 years old with active or convalescent COVID-19.

The rearrangement links TRBV28 to TRBJ1-5; unclear D gene. CDR1 and CDR2 from the germline V gene are MDHEN and SYDVKM. V was clipped by 7 bases and J by 6 bases, with 19 bases between them. This CDR3 region has 15 residues. The CDR3 DNA sequence: TGTGCCAGCATCGGTGTCCCAGGTGGTGGTCAGCCCCAGCATTTT. It yields the protein CASIGVPGGGQPQHF.

V and J are TRBV7-9 and TRBJ2-5; possibly TRBD1 for D (6 bases). The germline V gene has CDR1 SEHNR and CDR2 FQNEAQ (reference sequence). The V gene lost 5 bases and the J gene lost 0 bases, with 13 bases spanning the gap. The CDR3 is made up of 15 amino acids. In DNA form, the CDR3 reads TGTGCCAGCAGCACACAGACAGGATACCAAGAGACCCAGTACTTC. Its translation: CASSTQTGYQETQYF.

CDR3 loop: CASSLQGQRAQYF. As DNA, the CDR3 is TGTGCCAGCAGCTTACAGGGACAAAGGGCCCAGTACTTC. The chain employs TRBV7-9 and TRBJ2-5; D is possibly TRBD1 (6 bases). With 2 bases removed from V and 9 bases from J, the gap between germline ends came to 13 bases. CDR1 is SEHNR and CDR2 is FQNEAQ in the germline V gene (reference sequence). The CDR3 consists of 13 residues.

This clone was observed a few times. CDR3 DNA: TGTGCCAGCTCACCAAATCCAGGGGGCGACTATGGCTACACCTTC. It codes for CASSPNPGGDYGYTF. This chain uses TRBV18 with TRBJ1-2, with TRBD1 identical over 8 bases. V lost 2 bases, J lost 3 bases, and 5 bases stayed unmatched. In germline, CDR1 is KGHSH, CDR2 LQKENI. CDR3 length: 15 residues. The full variable domain, completed using reference TRBV18 and TRBJ1-2, is NAGVMQNPRHLVRRRGQEARLRCSPMKGHSHVYWYRQLPEEGLKFMVYLQKENIIDESGMPKERFSAEFPKEGPSILRIQQVVRGDSAAYFCASSPNPGGDYGYTFGSGTRLTVV.

Note on this clone: Other DNA sequences in the same sample also yield this CDR3. The rearrangement joins TRBV27 to TRBJ1-5, with no clear D. This CDR3 comprises 13 residues. Trimming shortened V by 5 bases and J by 0 bases, and 5 bases separated the two germline ends. CDR1 and CDR2 from the germline V gene are MNHEY and SMNVEV (reference sequence). The CDR3 spells CASSPLSNQPQHF. The CDR3 nucleotides are TGTGCCAGCAGTCCACTTAGCAATCAGCCCCAGCATTTT.

This clone was recorded a few times. The chain couples TRBV7-9 to TRBJ2-1; TRBD2 agrees at 13 bases. V lost 5 bases to trimming and J lost 8 bases; unmatched junction nucleotides: 15. The CDR3 is 18 residues long. Germline CDR1 reads SEHNR; CDR2 reads FQNEAQ (reference sequence). CDR3 coding DNA: TGTGCCAGCAGCCGCCTCCGGACTAGCGGGAGTAGGATCTATGAGCAGTTCTTC. This gives the protein CASSRLRTSGSRIYEQFF. Looking up the rest from reference TRBV7-9 and TRBJ2-1 gives the full variable domain: DTGVSQNPRHKITKRGQNVTFRCDPISEHNRLYWYRQTLGQGPEFLTYFQNEAQLEKSRLLSDRFSAERPKGSFSTLEIQRTEQGDSAMYLCASSRLRTSGSRIYEQFFGPGTRLTVL.

The gene calls are TRBV5-5 and TRBJ2-5, with D possibly TRBD1 on 6 matching bases. The CDR3 runs 14 residues. V lost 0 bases, J lost 7 bases, and 13 bases lay in between. The germline CDR1 and CDR2 sequences are SGHKS and YYEKEE (reference sequence). CDR3 bases: TGTGCCAGCAGCTTGGGACAGGCCACGGGGACCCAGTACTTC. Translation: CASSLGQATGTQYF.

The genes are TRBV6-5 and TRBJ1-1, with 7 bases that match TRBD1. The V segment lost 0 bases and the J segment 3 bases; nucleotides outside the gene matches: 7. The CDR3 runs to 16 residues. Germline CDR1 reads MNHEY; CDR2 reads SVGAGI. CDR3 coding DNA: TGTGCCAGCAGTTACTCGAGCAGGGGGAGACACACTGAAGCTTTCTTT. This sequence encodes CASSYSSRGRHTEAFF.

This clone was counted a single time. The chain links TRBV6-5 to TRBJ1-5; D unclear. This CDR3 comprises 14 residues. Trimming cost V 9 bases and J 1 base, with 13 bases left between them. Germline lookup yields CDR1 MNHEY and CDR2 SVGAGI. The CDR3 DNA sequence: TGTGCCAGTTCATCCGGGAAGAGCAATCAGCCCCAGCATTTT. It is translated as CASSSGKSNQPQHF.

The V call is TRBV27, the J call TRBJ2-1; 9 positions agree with TRBD2. The trim removed 3 bases at V and 12 bases at J, leaving 18 bases unmatched. CDR1 and CDR2 from the germline V gene are MNHEY and SMNVEV (reference sequence). There are 17 residues in the CDR3. The CDR3 region is CASSFISGAGGPTWQFF. CDR3 bases: TGTGCCAGCAGTTTCATTTCCGGGGCGGGAGGGCCAACGTGGCAGTTCTTC.

This chain uses TRBV28 with TRBJ1-2; D remains unclear. The V end was cut by 6 bases, the J end by 8 bases, with 10 bases between. Germline values: CDR1 MDHEN, CDR2 SYDVKM. The CDR3 contains 11 residues. This CDR3 is CASRETRGYTF. CDR3 in DNA: TGTGCCAGCAGGGAGACTAGGGGCTACACCTTC.

The chain recombines TRBV5-6 with TRBJ1-4; TRBD1 aligns across 8 bases. V was clipped by 5 bases and J by 6 bases; unmatched bases: 6. The V gene's germline CDR1 is SGHDT and CDR2 YYEEEE. The CDR3 loop spans 14 amino acids. DNA for the CDR3: TGTGCCAGCAGTGTTGACAGGGGTTATGAAAAACTGTTTTTT. This encodes CASSVDRGYEKLFF.

This chain links TRBV5-1 with TRBJ1-2; tentative D call: TRBD1 (6 bases). Trimming stripped 0 bases from V and 4 bases from J, with 10 bases between. The CDR3 covers 14 residues. Looked up from germline, CDR1 is SGHRS and CDR2 is YFSETQ. In nucleotides, the CDR3 is TGCGCCAGCAGCTTGGAGGCAGGGGTCTATGGCTACACCTTC. Translated, it gives CASSLEAGVYGYTF.

This sequence joins TRBV27 and TRBJ2-7, with D possibly TRBD1 on 5 matching bases. The CDR3 length is 13 residues. Deletions cut 4 bases from V and 6 bases from J, with 13 bases between. CDR1 and CDR2 from the germline V gene are MNHEY and SMNVEV (reference sequence). The CDR3 here is CASSYLQGGEQYF. DNA for the CDR3: TGTGCCAGCAGTTACCTGCAGGGCGGCGAGCAGTACTTC.

The CDR3 DNA reads as TGTGCCAGTAACCCTAGCGGGGGGGCTGGGGAAAACATTCAGTACTTC. Protein: CASNPSGGAGENIQYF. The chain joins TRBV19 to TRBJ2-4; 12 bases are shared with TRBD2. This CDR3 is 16 amino acids long. V gave up 7 bases and J gave up 5 bases; unmatched junction bases: 9. Germline V CDR1 and CDR2: LNHDA, SQIVND (reference sequence).